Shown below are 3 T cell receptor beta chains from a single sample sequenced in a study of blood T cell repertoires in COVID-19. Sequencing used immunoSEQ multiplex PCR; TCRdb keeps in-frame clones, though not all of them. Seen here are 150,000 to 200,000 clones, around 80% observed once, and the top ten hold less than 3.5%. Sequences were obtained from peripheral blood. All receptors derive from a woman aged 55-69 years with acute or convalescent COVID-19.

CDR3 coding DNA: TGTGCCAGCAGCCAAGATCGGGGGGTAGCTTTCTTT. Translation gives CASSQDRGVAFF. The gene calls are TRBV3-1 (or the pseudogene TRBV3-2) and TRBJ1-1, with a possible D match to TRBD1 (5 bases). Germline-derived CDR1 and CDR2 are LGHDT and YNNKEL (reference sequence). Between the trimmed V and J ends, which lost 0 bases and 10 bases, there was a span of 9 bases. This CDR3 is built from 12 residues.

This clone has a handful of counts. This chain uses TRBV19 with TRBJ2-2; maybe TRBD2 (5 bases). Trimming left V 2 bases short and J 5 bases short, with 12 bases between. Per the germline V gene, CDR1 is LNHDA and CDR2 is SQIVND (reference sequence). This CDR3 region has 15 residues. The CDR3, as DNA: TGTGCCAGTAGTATACTCGGGGTTGGGACCGGGGAGCTGTTTTTT. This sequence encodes CASSILGVGTGELFF.

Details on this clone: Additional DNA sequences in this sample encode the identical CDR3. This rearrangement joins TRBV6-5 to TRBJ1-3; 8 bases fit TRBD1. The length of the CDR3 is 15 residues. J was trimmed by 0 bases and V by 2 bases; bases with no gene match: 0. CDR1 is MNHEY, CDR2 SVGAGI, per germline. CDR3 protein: CASSYTGGSGNTIYF. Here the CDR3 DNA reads TGTGCCAGCAGTTACACAGGGGGCTCTGGAAACACCATATATTTT.